The clone carrying this TCR beta chain was seen repeatedly, ten times or more. Its antigen remains unknown. Amplification of TCR beta CDR3 regions was performed using RNA transcripts as template. The HTBI primer set served for first-round RT-PCR of the TCR CDR3. TCRdb analysed the multiplex PCR reads with MiXCR anew, one entry per CDR3 protein. The repertoire holds 310,000 or so distinct CDR3 sequences, with over 15% as singletons. The sample is drawn from a study of T cells in Graves' hyperthyroidism and ophthalmopathy. Study-wide points: Model output signaled ophthalmopathy a median approximately 6 months ahead of onset.

Germline CDR1 SNHLY, CDR2 FYNNEI. The CDR3 totals 14 residues. Trimming stripped 4 bases from V and 6 bases from J, with 15 bases between. V and J are TRBV2 and TRBJ1-1; D ambiguous. Sequences were obtained from blood. The sequence was collected from a woman in her sixties or seventies with Graves' ophthalmopathy. CDR3 DNA sequence: TGTGCCAGCAGTGGAGATGGGGTTTACGCTGAAGCTTTCTTT. Translated, it gives CASSGDGVYAEAFF.